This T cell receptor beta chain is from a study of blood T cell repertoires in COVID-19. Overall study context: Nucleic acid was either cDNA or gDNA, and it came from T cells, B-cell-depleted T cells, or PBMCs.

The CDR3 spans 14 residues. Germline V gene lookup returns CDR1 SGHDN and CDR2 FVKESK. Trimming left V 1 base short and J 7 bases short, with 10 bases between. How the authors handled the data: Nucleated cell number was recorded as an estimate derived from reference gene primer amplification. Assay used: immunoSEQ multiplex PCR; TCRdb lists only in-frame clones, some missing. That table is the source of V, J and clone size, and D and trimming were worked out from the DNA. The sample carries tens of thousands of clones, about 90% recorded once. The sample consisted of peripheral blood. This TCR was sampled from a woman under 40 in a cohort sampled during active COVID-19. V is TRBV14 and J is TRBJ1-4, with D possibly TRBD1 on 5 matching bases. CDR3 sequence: CASSQAGIGEKLFF. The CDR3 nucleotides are TGTGCCAGCAGCCAAGCAGGGATCGGTGAAAAACTGTTTTTT.